These 18 T cell receptor beta chains share one sample of origin, sequenced in a study of a mutant IDH1 vaccine in newly diagnosed glioma. Time point here: week 35, safety follow-up. Doses consisted of 300 ug of mutant IDH1 20-mer peptide each, paired with topical imiquimod. Generated by immunoSEQ multiplex PCR, the TCRdb table keeps only in-frame clones and is missing some. This table holds some 71,000 clones, around 86% found once. These receptors are not linked to any known antigen. The specimen was PBMCs, collected from a glioma patient whose treatment included an IDH1 peptide vaccine. These receptors originate from a man between 25 and 39 years old with glioma.

The rearrangement joins TRBV15 to TRBJ2-1; D is unclear. Germline V gives CDR1 LNHNV, CDR2 YYDKDF (reference sequence). Trimming shortened V by 2 bases and J by 10 bases, and 12 bases separated the two germline ends. The CDR3 extends over 13 amino acids. CDR3 DNA sequence: TGTGCCACCAGCAGAAGGAACGGGTGGGAGCAGTTCTTC. It translates to CATSRRNGWEQFF. The full variable domain, with the rest looked up from reference TRBV15 and TRBJ2-1, is DAMVIQNPRYQVTQFGKPVTLSCSQTLNHNVMYWYQQKSSQAPKLLFHYYDKDFNNEADTPDNFQSRRPNTSFCFLDIRSPGLGDTAMYLCATSRRNGWEQFFGPGTRLTVL.

The J gene is TRBJ2-3, the V gene TRBV7-2; maybe TRBD1 (8 bases). Trimming took off 3 bases at V and 5 bases at J, with 15 bases between the two ends. Germline lookup yields CDR1 SGHTA and CDR2 FQGNSA. CDR3 length equals 15 residues. The chain's CDR3 is CASSFLTGEGDTQYF. The CDR3 coding sequence is TGTGCCAGCAGCTTTCTGACAGGGGAGGGAGATACGCAGTATTTT. The complete variable domain, with remaining parts taken from reference TRBV7-2 and TRBJ2-3, reads GAGVSQSPSNKVTEKGKDVELRCDPISGHTALYWYRQSLGQGLEFLIYFQGNSAPDKSGLPSDRFSAERTGGSVSTLTIQRTQQEDSAVYLCASSFLTGEGDTQYFGPGTRLTVL.

The J gene is TRBJ2-3, the V gene TRBV7-2; 7 nucleotides line up with TRBD1. Trimming cost V 8 bases and J 2 bases; bases outside gene matches: 10. Germline V gene lookup returns CDR1 SGHTA and CDR2 FQGNSA. This CDR3 has 15 residues. Written as DNA, the CDR3 is TGTGCCAGCTCCAGAGGGGGCGGGTTCACAGATACGCAGTATTTT. Translated: CASSRGGGFTDTQYF.

The V gene is TRBV12-5, the J gene TRBJ2-1; 11 nucleotides match TRBD1. This CDR3 is built from 15 residues. Germline CDR1 reads LGHNT; CDR2 reads FRNRAP. With V trimmed by 6 bases and J by 6 bases, 7 bases remained unmatched. The CDR3 here is CASGPGTGGFNEQFF. The CDR3 region has the DNA TGTGCTAGTGGACCCGGGACAGGGGGTTTCAATGAGCAGTTCTTC.

The V call is TRBV5-1, the J call TRBJ2-7; TRBD2 aligns across 9 bases. V shed 2 bases, J shed 4 bases, and the junction held 13 bases outside the gene matches. Germline values: CDR1 SGHRS, CDR2 YFSETQ. This CDR3 has 17 amino acids. CDR3 protein: CASSFTVSGGTPYEQYF. The CDR3 coding sequence is TGCGCCAGCAGCTTTACGGTTAGCGGGGGTACCCCATACGAGCAGTACTTC.

A single count supports this clone. V is TRBV29-1 and J is TRBJ2-3; TRBD2 might be the D (5 bases). V shed 5 bases and J shed 1 base, with 7 bases lying between them. From germline, CDR1 is SQVTM and CDR2 ANQGSEA. The CDR3 has 12 residues. CDR3 sequence reads: CSVSGGTDTQYF. The CDR3 DNA reads TGCAGCGTTAGCGGAGGCACAGATACGCAGTATTTT.

The chain uses TRBV7-2 and TRBJ1-3, with 7 bases aligning to TRBD1. This CDR3 spans 16 amino acids. The V segment lost 2 bases and the J segment 1 base; nucleotides outside the gene matches: 5. Germline CDR1 is SGHTA and CDR2 is FQGNSA. The CDR3: CASSLWATGSGNTIYF. The CDR3 region has the DNA TGTGCCAGCAGCTTATGGGCGACAGGGTCTGGAAACACCATATATTTT.

This chain uses TRBV28 with TRBJ1-4; 7 nucleotides align to TRBD1. The trim removed 6 bases at V and 4 bases at J, leaving 8 bases unmatched. The CDR3 runs 15 residues. Per the germline V gene, CDR1 is MDHEN and CDR2 is SYDVKM. In DNA form, the CDR3 reads TGTGCCAGCAGCGGGTACAGGGGCCATAATGAAAAACTGTTTTTT. Translated, it gives CASSGYRGHNEKLFF.

This rearrangement joins TRBV7-9 to TRBJ1-6; no firm D call. Germline V CDR1 and CDR2: SEHNR, FQNEAQ (reference sequence). V lost 5 bases, J lost 7 bases, and 18 bases lay in between. This CDR3 has 16 amino acids. The CDR3 region has the DNA TGTGCCAGCAGCCCCACCGTCTCGCGGCCAAATTCACCCCTCCACTTT. Its protein is CASSPTVSRPNSPLHF.

The rearrangement uses TRBV5-4 and TRBJ1-2, with no clear D. There are 14 residues in the CDR3. Trimming stripped 4 bases from V and 0 bases from J, with 10 bases between. Germline V lookup: CDR1 SGHNT, CDR2 YYREEE (reference sequence). In DNA form, the CDR3 reads TGTGCCAGCAGCCCAGAACAGACTAACTATGGCTACACCTTC. Translated, it gives CASSPEQTNYGYTF.

V and J are TRBV10-3 and TRBJ2-7, with 10 bases fitting TRBD1. From germline, CDR1 is ENHRY and CDR2 SYGVKD. The CDR3 is 12 residues long. The trim removed 11 bases at V and 6 bases at J, leaving 7 bases unmatched. CDR3 sequence: CAFRTGGGEQYF. In nucleotides, the CDR3 is TGTGCCTTTAGGACAGGGGGAGGCGAGCAGTACTTC.

The V and J genes are TRBV2 and TRBJ1-4; TRBD1 matches at 8 bases. Germline V gene data show CDR1 as SNHLY and CDR2 as FYNNEI. This CDR3 comprises 14 residues. V gave up 8 bases and J gave up 7 bases; unmatched junction bases: 9. In DNA form, the CDR3 reads TGTGCCAGCGGAGGGCAGGGGGCAGGTGAAAAACTGTTTTTT. Translating it yields CASGGQGAGEKLFF.

The chain has TRBV2 and TRBJ2-4; D unresolved. The CDR3 runs 15 residues. Germline values: CDR1 SNHLY, CDR2 FYNNEI. Trimming shortened V by 3 bases and J by 2 bases, and 11 bases separated the two germline ends. The CDR3 sequence: CASSDRPLSKNIQYF. The CDR3 DNA reads TGTGCCAGCAGTGACAGACCCCTCTCCAAAAACATTCAGTACTTC.

The J gene is TRBJ1-2, the V gene TRBV28, with no clear D. The CDR3 has 13 residues. Germline values: CDR1 MDHEN, CDR2 SYDVKM. V was shortened by 3 bases and J by 4 bases, with 9 bases between the two germline ends. The CDR3 sequence: CASSLANLYGYTF. In DNA form, the CDR3 reads TGTGCCAGCAGTTTGGCAAACCTCTATGGCTACACCTTC.

The rearrangement links TRBV11-2 to TRBJ1-2; D not resolved. This CDR3 contains 14 residues. CDR1 and CDR2 (germline): SGHAT, FQNNGV. Trimming removed 4 bases at V and 9 bases at J, with 18 bases between. Here the CDR3 reads CASSWDLSGGSYTF. The CDR3 DNA sequence: TGTGCCAGCAGCTGGGATTTATCGGGCGGCAGCTACACCTTC.

The rearrangement joins TRBV4-2 to TRBJ1-3; D may be TRBD1 (6 bases). Germline-derived CDR1 and CDR2 are LGHNA and YNFKEQ. The V end lost 1 base, the J end lost 7 bases, and 11 bases lay between the germline ends. CDR3 size: 14 residues. The CDR3 DNA reads TGTGCCAGCAGCCAAGCTGGGGGGCATAACACCATATATTTT. This encodes CASSQAGGHNTIYF.

The V and J genes are TRBV7-8 and TRBJ1-5; D is possibly TRBD1 (6 bases). The V and J ends lost 4 bases and 0 bases respectively, with 16 bases between them. This CDR3 is built from 17 residues. Germline V CDR1 and CDR2: SGHVS, FQNEAQ. CDR3 loop: CASSSHAGQYSNQPQHF. CDR3 nucleotides: TGTGCCAGCAGCTCCCATGCGGGACAATATAGCAATCAGCCCCAGCATTTT. Variable domain in full (rest from reference TRBV7-8 and TRBJ1-5): GAGVSQSPRYKVAKRGQDVALRCDPISGHVSLFWYQQALGQGPEFLTYFQNEAQLDKSGLPSDRFFAERPEGSVSTLKIQRTQQEDSAVYLCASSSHAGQYSNQPQHFGDGTRLSIL.

This clone was found a few times. The CDR3 region has the DNA TGTGCCAGCAGCTTAGACGGCAATCAGCCCCAGCATTTT. It encodes CASSLDGNQPQHF. The chain recombines TRBV7-9 with TRBJ1-5; D gene uncertain. Germline V gives CDR1 SEHNR, CDR2 FQNEAQ (reference sequence). The CDR3 runs to 13 residues. V was shortened by 1 base and J by 2 bases, with 3 bases between the two germline ends. The full variable domain, its missing parts supplied by reference TRBV7-9 and TRBJ1-5, is DTGVSQNPRHKITKRGQNVTFRCDPISEHNRLYWYRQTLGQGPEFLTYFQNEAQLEKSRLLSDRFSAERPKGSFSTLEIQRTEQGDSAMYLCASSLDGNQPQHFGDGTRLSIL.